The entry that follows covers one T cell receptor (beta chain) sequence. The target antigen is unknown. The sample is drawn from a study of T cell responses to AZD1222 COVID-19 vaccine. The study's findings and limits: Distributed over spike, vaccine-associated CD4 TCRs predominated at 160-218 and 743-854. After the peak T cell response, and only then, were repertoires sampled. Spike-specific TCRs gained breadth and depth after people received two AZD1222 doses. Nearly half of spike-specific TCRs reportedly target unmutated variant regions.

The assay was immunoSEQ multiplex PCR, and TCRdb's table has in-frame clones only and misses some. In the table there are 120,000 or so clones, 80% to 95% of which are singletons. This CDR3 region has 16 residues. CDR1 and CDR2 (germline): KGHDR, SFDVKD. The V and J ends lost 4 bases and 1 base, in that order; junction bases with no gene match: 4. The chain is built from TRBV24-1 and TRBJ2-2, with TRBD1 identical over 8 bases. This TCR derives from an adult in good health. Material: peripheral blood, obtained on day 0 of MenACWY control vaccination. CDR3 protein: CATSDYGQGNTGELFF. The CDR3 coding sequence is TGTGCCACCAGTGACTACGGACAGGGGAACACCGGGGAGCTGTTTTTT.